Following are 21 T cell receptor beta chains from one sample sequenced in a study of blood T cell repertoires in COVID-19. The method was immunoSEQ multiplex PCR; TCRdb's version includes in-frame clones alone and lacks a portion of them. The sample shows some 45,000 clones, 80% of them seen only once. Material: peripheral blood. The receptors shown here come from an older man with acute or convalescent COVID-19.

In nucleotides, the CDR3 is TGTGCCACCAGCAGAGAAGGACAGGGCAGAGAGCAGTACTTC. As protein: CATSREGQGREQYF. This chain connects TRBV15 to TRBJ2-7; the match to TRBD1 covers 8 bases. V gave up 0 bases and J gave up 7 bases; unmatched junction bases: 5. The CDR3 has 14 residues. CDR1 and CDR2 (germline): LNHNV, YYDKDF (reference sequence).

V gene TRBV27 combines with J gene TRBJ1-2, with 8 bases fitting TRBD1. V was pared by 6 bases and J by 4 bases, with 10 bases of the junction left unmatched. This CDR3 contains 15 residues. CDR1 is MNHEY and CDR2 is SMNVEV in the germline V gene (reference sequence). The CDR3 DNA follows: TGTGCCAGCAGCAGCCAGGGGGCGGAGGGCTATGGCTACACCTTC. This translates into CASSSQGAEGYGYTF.

This chain uses TRBV5-6 with TRBJ2-3; maybe TRBD1 (6 bases). Germline CDR1 and CDR2: SGHDT and YYEEEE. The V and J ends lost 5 bases and 3 bases respectively, with 7 bases between them. The CDR3 is 12 residues long. The CDR3 nucleotides are TGTGCCAGCAGTACAGGGACAGATACGCAGTATTTT. Translating gives CASSTGTDTQYF.

This sequence joins TRBV6-1 and TRBJ2-1; D uncertain. The CDR3 runs to 14 residues. V was shortened by 3 bases and J by 4 bases, with 10 bases between the two germline ends. Per germline, CDR1 MNHNS and CDR2 SASEGT. CDR3 nucleotides: TGTGCCAGCAGTGACCCCATTCAATACAATGAGCAGTTCTTC. This encodes CASSDPIQYNEQFF.

The chain couples TRBV28 to TRBJ1-5; maybe TRBD1 (6 bases). Trimming stripped 7 bases from V and 2 bases from J, with 15 bases between. CDR1 and CDR2 from the germline V gene are MDHEN and SYDVKM. The CDR3 runs to 15 residues. DNA of the CDR3: TGTGCCAGCACCACATCAGGGGAAGGCAATCAGCCCCAGCATTTT. Residues: CASTTSGEGNQPQHF.

The chain uses TRBV7-2 and TRBJ1-5, with 7 bases fitting TRBD1. This CDR3 has 14 amino acids. The germline V gene encodes CDR1 SGHTA and CDR2 FQGNSA. V was pared by 3 bases and J by 2 bases, with 1 base of the junction left unmatched. The CDR3 loop is CASSFTGGNQPQHF. DNA of the CDR3: TGTGCCAGCAGCTTTACAGGGGGCAATCAGCCCCAGCATTTT. Full variable domain (missing parts from reference TRBV7-2 and TRBJ1-5): GAGVSQSPSNKVTEKGKDVELRCDPISGHTALYWYRQSLGQGLEFLIYFQGNSAPDKSGLPSDRFSAERTGGSVSTLTIQRTQQEDSAVYLCASSFTGGNQPQHFGDGTRLSIL.

The V and J genes are TRBV20-1 and TRBJ1-2, with D possibly TRBD1 on 6 matching bases. The V gene's germline CDR1 is DFQATT and CDR2 SNEGSKA (reference sequence). Between the trimmed V and J ends, which lost 6 bases and 4 bases, there was a span of 9 bases. The CDR3 sequence is 11 residues long. The CDR3 nucleotides are TGCAGTGCAACAGGGATCTATGGCTACACCTTC. Amino acid sequence: CSATGIYGYTF.

The rearrangement joins TRBV6-6 to TRBJ2-7, with D hard to call. Trimming took 5 bases from V and 4 from J, leaving 18 bases between them. Looked up from germline, CDR1 is MNHNY and CDR2 is SVGAGI (reference sequence). The CDR3 sequence is 15 residues long. In nucleotides, the CDR3 is TGTGCCAGCAGTCAGACCACATTAGCTGTATACGAGCAGTACTTC. Its translation is CASSQTTLAVYEQYF.

This chain uses TRBV16 with TRBJ1-2; no reliable D call. This CDR3 comprises 14 residues. Trimming removed 2 bases at V and 8 bases at J, with 15 bases between. CDR1 and CDR2 from the germline V gene are KGHSY and FQNENV. CDR3 DNA sequence: TGTGCCAGCAGCCAACTGGGTCCTACGGAGGGCTACACCTTC. Its protein is CASSQLGPTEGYTF.

V and J are TRBV7-2 and TRBJ1-4; perhaps TRBD1 as D (5 bases). CDR3 length equals 16 residues. Trimming stripped 1 base from V and 5 bases from J, with 14 bases between. CDR1 and CDR2 from the germline V gene are SGHTA and FQGNSA. CDR3 protein: CASSLERGRVNEKLFF. The CDR3 DNA is TGTGCCAGCAGCTTAGAAAGGGGCAGGGTCAATGAAAAACTGTTTTTT.

V is TRBV7-8 and J is TRBJ2-3; 10 nucleotides match TRBD2. The V gene end was trimmed by 2 bases and the J gene end by 15 bases; junction bases not matched to a gene: 5. Germline CDR1 is SGHVS and CDR2 is FQNEAQ. The CDR3 length is 12 residues. The CDR3: CASSLYSGGKYF. The CDR3 DNA sequence: TGTGCCAGCAGCTTATATAGCGGGGGGAAATATTTT. The variable domain in full, with the rest retrieved from reference TRBV7-8 and TRBJ2-3, is GAGVSQSPRYKVAKRGQDVALRCDPISGHVSLFWYQQALGQGPEFLTYFQNEAQLDKSGLPSDRFFAERPEGSVSTLKIQRTQQEDSAVYLCASSLYSGGKYFGPGTRLTVL.

The chain carries TRBV25-1 and TRBJ1-1; TRBD1 matches 8 bases. Germline CDR1 reads MGHDK; CDR2 reads SYGVNS. With 4 bases clipped from V and 5 bases from J, the junction kept 9 bases outside the gene matches. The CDR3 has 15 amino acids. CDR3 coding DNA: TGTGCCAGCAGTGTGCCAGGGGGCGCGGGTACTGAAGCTTTCTTT. Amino acid sequence: CASSVPGGAGTEAFF.

The chain carries TRBV7-2 and TRBJ2-1, with D perhaps matching TRBD2 (5 bases). The V end was cut by 1 base, the J end by 6 bases, with 13 bases between. The germline V gene has CDR1 SGHTA and CDR2 FQGNSA. The CDR3 covers 15 residues. CDR3 sequence reads: CASSLEGLAGNEQFF. CDR3 nucleotide sequence: TGTGCCAGCAGCTTAGAAGGTCTAGCAGGCAATGAGCAGTTCTTC.

J is TRBJ2-5 and V is TRBV28; TRBD2 matches at 15 bases. The V segment lost 3 bases and the J segment 0 bases; nucleotides outside the gene matches: 5. The CDR3 has 18 residues. The germline CDR1 and CDR2 sequences are MDHEN and SYDVKM. This chain's CDR3 is CASSLGLAGGPYQETQYF. DNA of the CDR3: TGTGCCAGCAGTTTGGGACTAGCGGGGGGCCCGTACCAAGAGACCCAGTACTTC.

The chain carries TRBV7-2 and TRBJ2-5; maybe TRBD1 (5 bases). Germline V lookup: CDR1 SGHTA, CDR2 FQGNSA. This CDR3 has 14 residues. V lost 5 bases and J lost 8, with 18 bases in between. The CDR3 spells CASSPGAPKQTQYF. In DNA form, the CDR3 reads TGTGCCAGCAGCCCTGGGGCGCCCAAGCAAACCCAGTACTTC.

CDR3 sequence reads: CASSLLTSGASTGELFF. In nucleotides, the CDR3 is TGCGCCAGCAGCCTACTGACTAGCGGGGCTTCCACCGGGGAGCTGTTTTTT. The chain links TRBV5-1 to TRBJ2-2, with 11 bases fitting TRBD2. The germline gives CDR1 SGHRS, CDR2 YFSETQ. The trim removed 4 bases at V and 4 bases at J, leaving 9 bases unmatched. This CDR3 is 17 amino acids long.

The V and J genes are TRBV9 and TRBJ1-3; the match to TRBD1 covers 10 bases. The CDR3 covers 16 residues. Germline CDR1 reads SGDLS; CDR2 reads YYNGEE. Unmatched junction bases numbered 5, after V lost 3 bases and J lost 2 bases. The CDR3 coding sequence is TGTGCCAGCAGCGGGGGACAGGGGAGGCCTGGAAACACCATATATTTT. Translated, it gives CASSGGQGRPGNTIYF. Drawing the rest from reference TRBV9 and TRBJ1-3, the complete variable domain is DSGVTQTPKHLITATGQRVTLRCSPRSGDLSVYWYQQSLDQGLQFLIQYYNGEERAKGNILERFSAQQFPDLHSELNLSSLELGDSALYFCASSGGQGRPGNTIYFGEGSWLTVV.

The chain has TRBV7-9 and TRBJ2-1; perhaps TRBD2 as D (7 bases). The V and J ends lost 0 bases and 7 bases respectively, with 13 bases between them. Looked up from germline, CDR1 is SEHNR and CDR2 is FQNEAQ (reference sequence). This CDR3 comprises 15 residues. The CDR3 DNA reads as TGTGCCAGCAGCTTAGCGGGGGGGCCAGAGAATGAGCAGTTCTTC. This sequence encodes CASSLAGGPENEQFF.

The chain uses TRBV11-3 and TRBJ2-1; D is possibly TRBD2 (6 bases). The CDR3 loop spans 13 amino acids. V lost 5 bases to trimming and J lost 5 bases, with 10 bases between them. Germline V gives CDR1 SGHNT, CDR2 YENEEA. In DNA, the CDR3 is TGTGCCAGCAGCCGGGACTCTGACAATGAGCAGTTCTTC. Translation: CASSRDSDNEQFF.

This clone has just one count. The rearrangement joins TRBV7-2 to TRBJ2-7; the match to TRBD1 covers 10 bases. The germline V gene encodes CDR1 SGHTA and CDR2 FQGNSA. The CDR3 sequence is 16 residues long. V gave up 7 bases and J gave up 4 bases; unmatched junction bases: 13. This CDR3 reads CASTGGLGTGAYEQYF. The CDR3 nucleotides are TGTGCCAGCACCGGAGGACTTGGGACAGGGGCTTACGAGCAGTACTTC.

This chain joins TRBV7-2 and TRBJ1-3; 7 nucleotides match TRBD1. V shed 4 bases and J 4 bases; nucleotides not matched to a gene: 4. This CDR3 has 14 amino acids. CDR1 is SGHTA and CDR2 is FQGNSA in the germline V gene. The chain's CDR3 is CASSYTGAGNTIYF. CDR3 sequence (DNA): TGTGCCAGCAGCTATACAGGGGCCGGAAACACCATATATTTT.